The clone carrying this T cell receptor (beta chain) has a handful of counts. The antigen is unknown. These data are taken from a study of shared clonotypes between healthy human individuals. The overall study: Donors consisted of two women and a few men between 18 and 49. The study, taken as a whole, reports: Non-shared clonotypes were found to have lower generation probabilities than the clonotypes that were shared by all four of the sorted-subset donors.

In the study's own analysis: As immunoSEQ supplied junction-only sequences (without quality scores), filtering differed. Some clones are missing from TCRdb's copy, which holds only in-frame ones; the method was immunoSEQ multiplex PCR. V, J and clone size derive from that table, while D and trimming were established from the DNA sequence. The repertoire includes about 1 million clones, roughly 75% of them detected once, and nearly 1.5% sits in the top ten. This CDR3 spans 15 amino acids. Germline CDR1 reads MNHNY; CDR2 reads SVGAGI (reference sequence). Trimming took 2 bases from V and 3 from J; bases not matched to a gene: 3. The donor population consisted of healthy HIV-negative adults with no recent acute infections or vaccinations.

Sequenced input: memory CD4+ T cells sorted from blood. Subset here: CD45RA-negative fraction. The sequence was collected from a man in his late teens or twenties in good health. V is TRBV6-6 and J is TRBJ1-4, with 7 bases aligning to TRBD1. CDR3 sequence reads: CASSYGDSSNEKLFF. CDR3 sequence (DNA): TGTGCCAGCAGTTACGGGGACAGCTCTAATGAAAAACTGTTTTTT.